The following is a T cell receptor (beta chain) sequence with its context. The antigen it recognizes is unknown. Qualities for individual bases were not recorded, and no much larger clone is one base off. The germline V gene (reference sequence) gives CDR1 as MNHNY and CDR2 as SVGAGI. Including the terminal cysteine and phenylalanine, the CDR3 comprises 13 residues. The DNA shown is the 39-base CDR3, in frame from base 1. V loses 10 bases at its end and J loses 0 bases; junction bases beyond the gene matches: 5. Using the deep immunoSEQ assay, TCR CDR3 regions were amplified from genomic DNA by multiplex PCR. Genomic DNA extracted from each cell subset was distributed evenly over all wells of several immunoSEQ 96-well plates, and each plate served as one replicate. For sorted subsets, each replicate PCR was loaded with about 200 ng genomic DNA, equivalent to approximately 33,000 T cell genomes. Purified libraries were quantified with a Qubit 3.0 fluorometer, sized on a Bioanalyzer 2100, and re-quantified with the KAPA Library Quantification kit. A separate single-read 150-cycle Illumina NextSeq 550 flow cell was used to sequence each immunoSEQ 96-well plate. Under the source paper's analysis protocol: Because only junctional sequences without quality scores were contained in the immunoSEQ output, filtering matching that applied to full-length reads could not be performed. Sequences were annotated with PyIR, a Python wrapper for IgBLAST v1.9, using IMGT germline references to assign V/J genes and CDR3. Reads with weak V/J assignments (E-value above 1e-6), missing CDR3, stop codons, out-of-frame junctions, or ambiguous translated residues were removed. V3J clonotypes were defined as sequences sharing the same inferred V gene, J gene, and CDR3 amino acid sequence. The percentage overlap between two repertoires was calculated by dividing the number of shared unique clonotypes by the size of the smaller repertoire. RTK rarefaction, the Chao1 estimator, and Recon v2.1 estimates of unobserved clonotypes were used to assess repertoire richness. OLGA was used to compute generation probabilities for all TCRbeta clonotypes that the gDNA method yielded from a few donors. TCRdb obtained this table from immuneACCESS and retained in-frame rearrangements with V and J assigned. These tables miss some clones; where compared with another copy, unresolved V genes account for less than half of the shortfall, and the remainder is unexplained. Clone size and the V and J calls come from that table; the DNA yielded D and trimming. The sample records about 2.5 million clones, 85% to 95% of which are singletons. The top ten clonotypes cover 0.37% of the sample.

This record comes from a study of shared clonotypes between healthy human individuals (dated by TCRdb to 2020 to 2022). Broadly, across the study: The cohort comprised a couple of women and three men aged 18 to 49 years. To increase sequencing depth and limit assay-specific biases, TCR repertoire library preparation and sequencing were carried out by different laboratories using diverse techniques. For each donor, CD4 naive and CD4 memory were each run on three plates, CD8 naive on two plates, and CD8 memory on one plate. Between about 0.8 and 9 billion PBMCs per donor were obtained by leukapheresis. To estimate repertoire size and how much clonotype sharing occurs between individuals, the study deeply sequenced the blood TCR repertoires of several healthy adults. Broad study findings and their caveats: Because the study included only a small number of donors, the genetic and exposure-history diversity represented was limited. Sharing across a few donors was observed for around 5% of naive CD4, less than 4% of naive CD8, over 2% of memory CD4, and about 0.38% of memory CD8 clonotypes. Sampling was restricted to blood, and TCR repertoires in tissues likely differ from the TCR repertoires found in blood. Even with the large sequencing depth, rarefaction of the sorted-subset datasets indicated that sequencing was incomplete. Compared with non-shared clonotypes, the clonotypes found in all four sorted-subset donors had higher generation probabilities. Pairwise subsampling led to the expectation that sequencing depth would affect the degree of clonotype sharing among donors. Larger estimated clonotype richness was generally found for naive subsets than for memory subsets.

The donors were healthy, HIV-negative adults who had no recently reported acute infections or vaccinations. Only Caucasian adults living in Nashville, Tennessee, USA were represented among the donors. CD4+ T cells were enriched by magnetic negative selection, after which naive cells were positively selected on CD45RA and the negative fraction was taken as the memory subset. Blood was collected by leukapheresis, and PBMCs were isolated by Ficoll-Histopaque density gradient centrifugation and then cryopreserved in liquid nitrogen vapor phase. Analytical flow cytometry was used to check the purity and quantity of every magnetically sorted T cell population. Genomic DNA was isolated from every sorted fraction and measured by UV absorbance on a Nanodrop 2000c.

Material: naive CD4+ T cells from PBMCs. Read against the paper, the sample's cell subset or site label means: CD45RA+ positively selected. This receptor was identified in a man aged 18 to 30 in good health. Some clones in this sample may be carry-over from other donors' samples. The sequence joins TRBV6-6 to TRBJ1-1, with 7 bases matching TRBD1. The nucleotides read TGTGCCACAAAGGGGACAGTGAACACTGAAGCTTTCTTT. This sequence encodes CATKGTVNTEAFF.